The present TCR beta chain was sequenced within a study of graft-versus-host responses after intestinal transplantation. Study-level findings and limits: Researchers found GvH clones in recipient marrow, and some showed up first in ileum or blood.

As concerns this clone: Its antigen is currently unknown.

Sequenced by immunoSEQ multiplex PCR; TCRdb stores in-frame clones only, minus some. The sample holds 23,000 or so clones; over 90% are singletons and the top ten take roughly 2%. This CDR3 is built from 14 residues. The V gene lost 2 bases and the J gene lost 10 bases, with 17 bases spanning the gap. Per germline, CDR1 SGHTA and CDR2 FQGNSA. The rearrangement uses TRBV7-2 and TRBJ1-2; D is uncertain. This TCR derives from a human patient who received an intestinal transplant, so some T cells may come from the graft donor. The specimen was PBMCs, collected about 41 days after intestinal transplant. CDR3 amino acids: CASSLPGRGISYTF. The CDR3 coding sequence is TGTGCCAGCAGCTTACCAGGTCGAGGTATATCCTACACCTTC.